Listed here is a single T cell receptor (beta chain). Its antigen is not identified. The sample belongs to a study of T cell repertoires in cytomegalovirus infection. Study as a whole: CMV epitopes, recently identified HLA-C-restricted and well-studied HLA-B-restricted, were used. Indicated by public TCR beta signatures were CMV infection and matching HLA type.

The study, taken as a whole, reports: Totalled public TCR beta family frequency picked out people who carried CMV plus the relevant HLA. Ex vivo responses were dominated by HLA-C-restricted CMV-specific TCR beta clonotypes.

Losses at the gene ends were 3 bases for V and 4 bases for J; bases not matched to a gene: 1. Germline loops: CDR1 SGHRS, CDR2 YFSETQ. The length of the CDR3 is 14 residues. MiXCR, run by TCRdb on the reads, gives a single entry per CDR3 protein. The table lists just under 500,000 distinct CDR3 sequences, 25% to 35% of them singletons. The rearrangement uses TRBV5-1 and TRBJ2-5; 12 bases map to TRBD1. The sequence was obtained from a human donor in good health (CMV status not recorded). Some clones in this sample may be carry-over from other donors' samples. Source: cultured PBMCs, taken from culture after CMV antigen stimulation. This chain's CDR3 is CASSWGQGAETQYF. The CDR3 DNA reads TGCGCCAGCAGCTGGGGACAGGGGGCAGAGACCCAGTACTTC.